This T cell receptor (beta chain) was obtained from a study of T cell responses to AZD1222 COVID-19 vaccine. Trimming stripped 5 bases from V and 2 bases from J, with 13 bases between. The CDR3 consists of 14 residues. Germline CDR1 reads KGHSH; CDR2 reads LQKENI. Produced via immunoSEQ multiplex PCR; TCRdb's table is partial and in-frame only. The table lists fewer than 150,000 clones, around 89% of them singletons. Material: peripheral blood, obtained 28 days after the second AZD1222 dose. The chain is built from TRBV18 and TRBJ2-7; maybe TRBD1 (6 bases). This sequence was found in an adult who received the AZD1222 COVID-19 vaccine. CDR3 loop: CASSATGTPYEQYF. The CDR3 DNA follows: TGTGCCAGCTCAGCCACAGGGACCCCCTACGAGCAGTACTTC.